This TCR beta chain was found in a study of cytomegalovirus exposure and HLA in healthy donors. From germline, CDR1 is SNHLY and CDR2 FYNNEI. Trimming at V came to 4 bases and at J to 1 base, leaving 5 bases not matched to a gene. The CDR3 totals 15 residues. On this clone: Its antigen is unknown.

General study findings and limits: In a later analysis, TCR beta V- and J-gene trimming was associated with a missense DCLRE1C variant. Earlier analysis looked at TCR beta V segments, and most were productive about 90% or about 30% of the time. Most subjects' HLA-A and HLA-B alleles were reportedly predicted from TCR beta sequences. Donors belonging to an Asian-associated ancestry cluster reportedly showed fewer N-insertions in productive TCRs than the approximately 700-donor mean, according to what a later analysis found.

The PCR ran on 60 Vbeta and 13 Jbeta primers. Clones were sequenced by immunoSEQ multiplex PCR, and TCRdb holds only the in-frame ones, with some missing. The sample has about 150,000 clones; 70% to 85% are singletons. Sequenced input: PBMCs. The rearrangement joins TRBV2 to TRBJ2-7; the match to TRBD1 covers 9 bases. The TCR comes from a woman between 45 and 65 years old in good health and CMV-seropositive. This chain's CDR3 is CASSGRGTGSYEQYF. The CDR3 DNA reads as TGTGCCAGCAGTGGGAGGGGGACAGGGTCCTACGAGCAGTACTTC.